Below are 22 T cell receptor beta chains sequenced from a single sample in a study of blood T cell repertoires in COVID-19 (dated by TCRdb to the early 2020s). The library was produced with the immunoSEQ multiplex PCR assay. TCRdb obtained this table from immuneACCESS and retained in-frame rearrangements with V and J assigned. These tables miss some clones; where compared with another copy, unresolved V genes account for less than half of the shortfall, and the remainder is unexplained. For this sample the table gives approximately 100,000 clones, of which under 85% were detected only once. The biggest ten clones account for 11% to 15% of the sample. The sequenced sample consisted of peripheral blood. All receptors come from an older woman with acute or convalescent COVID-19.

The chain employs TRBV4-1 and TRBJ1-1, with no clear D. This CDR3 comprises 13 residues. V shed 1 base and J shed 6 bases, with 9 bases lying between them. Germline CDR1 and CDR2: MGHRA and YSYEKL. The CDR3 DNA reads TGCGCCAGCAGCCAAGGGATGAGGGCTGAAGCTTTCTTT. It yields the protein CASSQGMRAEAFF.

The rearrangement uses TRBV28 and TRBJ1-2; D is possibly TRBD1 (6 bases). Per germline, CDR1 MDHEN and CDR2 SYDVKM. Trimming removed 4 bases from V and 8 bases from J, with 17 bases in between. The CDR3 has 14 amino acids. CDR3 protein: CASSSYTGMYGYTF. The CDR3 DNA is TGTGCCAGCAGTTCCTATACAGGGATGTACGGCTACACCTTC.

The CDR3: CASSRRGAGGTDTQYF. In nucleotides, the CDR3 is TGTGCCAGCAGCCGCAGGGGTGCGGGGGGAACAGATACGCAGTATTTT. V is TRBV3-1 (or the pseudogene TRBV3-2) and J is TRBJ2-3; the match to TRBD2 covers 8 bases. CDR3 length equals 16 residues. V lost 4 bases and J lost 3; bases outside the gene matches: 9. Looked up from germline, CDR1 is LGHDT and CDR2 is YNNKEL (reference sequence).

The chain recombines TRBV11-2 with TRBJ2-7; maybe TRBD1 (7 bases). Germline V gene data show CDR1 as SGHAT and CDR2 as FQNNGV. The CDR3 runs 13 residues. Trimming pared 2 bases from V and 4 bases from J, leaving 9 bases between. Here the CDR3 reads CASSLQGGYEQYF. The CDR3 bases are TGTGCCAGCAGCTTACAGGGGGGATACGAGCAGTACTTC.

The V and J genes are TRBV2 and TRBJ1-3; TRBD1 matches at 8 bases. This CDR3 contains 15 residues. The junction had 9 bases not matched to a gene; V was cut back by 5 bases and J by 6 bases. Germline assignment: CDR1 SNHLY and CDR2 FYNNEI. The CDR3 DNA reads TGTGCCAGCAGTTATGACAGGGGAATTTTAAACACCATATATTTT. It codes for CASSYDRGILNTIYF.

This CDR3 reads CASRSSGNTYNEQFF. The CDR3 DNA is TGTGCCAGCAGGTCTAGCGGGAACACCTACAATGAGCAGTTCTTC. The chain is built from TRBV9 and TRBJ2-1; TRBD2 matches 9 bases. The CDR3 covers 15 residues. Germline V CDR1 and CDR2: SGDLS, YYNGEE. Unmatched junction bases numbered 5, after V lost 5 bases and J lost 2 bases.

The CDR3 loop reads CASSSGVTFF. As DNA, the CDR3 is TGTGCCAGCAGCTCGGGTGTAACGTTCTTC. V gene TRBV11-2 combines with J gene TRBJ2-1; D not resolved. The CDR3 has 10 residues. V was shortened by 4 bases and J by 15 bases, with 10 bases between the two germline ends. In germline, CDR1 is SGHAT, CDR2 FQNNGV.

This clone came up a few times. In the same sample, other DNA sequences code for this CDR3. The chain uses TRBV7-7 and TRBJ2-2; D gene ambiguous. Germline assignment: CDR1 SSHAT and CDR2 FNYEAQ (reference sequence). The V and J ends lost 1 base and 0 bases respectively, with 6 bases between them. The CDR3 has 15 residues. CDR3 nucleotides: TGTGCCAGCAGCTTAGGTAGAACGAACACCGGGGAGCTGTTTTTT. Its translation is CASSLGRTNTGELFF.

CDR3: CASREGQLYGYTF. The DNA of the CDR3 is TGTGCCAGCAGGGAGGGACAGCTTTATGGCTACACCTTC. The genes are TRBV6-5 and TRBJ1-2; TRBD1 matches at 7 bases. This CDR3 region has 13 residues. CDR1 is MNHEY and CDR2 is SVGAGI in the germline V gene. V lost 6 bases, J lost 5 bases, and 6 bases stayed unmatched.

This clone was picked up one time. CDR3 in DNA: TGTGCCAGCAGTTTCGGGAGAGAGACGGGAATGAACACTGAAGCTTTCTTT. Encoded protein: CASSFGRETGMNTEAFF. The J gene is TRBJ1-1, the V gene TRBV27; D not resolved. The CDR3 length is 17 residues. V was clipped by 3 bases and J by 0 bases, with 17 bases between them. Looked up from germline, CDR1 is MNHEY and CDR2 is SMNVEV (reference sequence).

This chain uses TRBV6-5 with TRBJ2-1; 7 bases match TRBD2. The CDR3 is 12 amino acids. CDR1 MNHEY and CDR2 SVGAGI come from the germline V gene. V dropped 7 bases and J dropped 16; count of bases not matched to a gene: 13. CDR3 in DNA: TGTGCCAGCAACCGTGGGGCGGGAGAATATTTCTTC. Protein sequence: CASNRGAGEYFF.

The V and J genes are TRBV28 and TRBJ1-6; D perhaps matches TRBD1 (6 bases). This CDR3 has 14 amino acids. Germline V gene lookup returns CDR1 MDHEN and CDR2 SYDVKM. With 6 bases removed from V and 5 bases from J, the gap between germline ends came to 11 bases. CDR3 in DNA: TGTGCCAGCAGGCTGGGACAAGATAATTCACCCCTCCACTTT. Translating it yields CASRLGQDNSPLHF.

About this clone: This sample also contains other DNA sequences that code for the same CDR3. The chain has TRBV28 and TRBJ1-1, with 9 positions matching TRBD1. CDR3 length: 14 residues. Germline V gives CDR1 MDHEN, CDR2 SYDVKM. J lost 2 bases, V lost 7 bases, and 5 bases had no gene match. The CDR3 sequence: CASIRQGGNTEAFF. The CDR3 DNA reads TGTGCCAGCATCCGACAGGGGGGAAACACTGAAGCTTTCTTT.

The chain recombines TRBV29-1 with TRBJ1-3, with D possibly matching TRBD1 (6 bases). The length of the CDR3 is 13 residues. The germline V and J ends were trimmed by 7 bases and 3 bases, with 13 bases remaining between them. Germline V lookup: CDR1 SQVTM, CDR2 ANQGSEA. CDR3 in DNA: TGCAGCGCCGATACAGGGATTGGAAACACCATATATTTT. This codes for CSADTGIGNTIYF.

Only one count was recorded for this clone. The chain joins TRBV5-8 to TRBJ1-6; the match to TRBD1 covers 7 bases. Germline assignment: CDR1 SGHTS and CDR2 YDEGEE. The length of the CDR3 is 19 residues. The ends lost 2 bases at V and 3 bases at J; junction bases unmatched: 14. The CDR3 sequence is CASSFLPLGRGVYNSPLHF. For the CDR3, the DNA is TGTGCCAGCAGCTTTTTACCCCTCGGCAGGGGGGTCTATAATTCACCCCTCCACTTT.

This clone was observed a few times. The V and J genes are TRBV6-6 and TRBJ1-3, with D unclear. This CDR3 region has 15 residues. Looked up from germline, CDR1 is MNHNY and CDR2 is SVGAGI (reference sequence). Trimming cost V 5 bases and J 2 bases, with 13 bases left between them. CDR3 sequence reads: CASSPPGRTGNTIYF. The CDR3 DNA reads TGTGCCAGCAGTCCCCCAGGCAGGACTGGAAACACCATATATTTT.

The rearrangement joins TRBV14 to TRBJ2-2; the D gene is possibly TRBD2 (6 bases). Germline lookup yields CDR1 SGHDN and CDR2 FVKESK. The CDR3 has 14 amino acids. Deletions cut 1 base from V and 5 bases from J, with 8 bases between. CDR3 loop: CASSQVRGTGELFF. In DNA, the CDR3 is TGTGCCAGCAGCCAAGTTCGGGGGACCGGGGAGCTGTTTTTT.

Here the CDR3 reads CAISDRQGADTQYF. The CDR3 DNA follows: TGTGCCATCAGTGATAGACAGGGGGCAGATACGCAGTATTTT. The chain couples TRBV10-3 to TRBJ2-3, with 9 bases fitting TRBD1. The V and J ends lost 3 bases and 4 bases, in that order; junction bases with no gene match: 2. CDR1 is ENHRY and CDR2 is SYGVKD in the germline V gene. The CDR3 totals 14 residues.

The V gene is TRBV5-1, the J gene TRBJ1-1; 7 bases align to TRBD1. Germline V gene data show CDR1 as SGHRS and CDR2 as YFSETQ. The CDR3 sequence is 14 residues long. The trim removed 3 bases at V and 0 bases at J, leaving 2 bases unmatched. The CDR3 sequence is CASSWGQMNTEAFF. CDR3 sequence (DNA): TGCGCCAGCAGCTGGGGACAGATGAACACTGAAGCTTTCTTT.

The chain joins TRBV7-2 to TRBJ1-2; D is undetermined. The germline V gene encodes CDR1 SGHTA and CDR2 FQGNSA. CDR3 size: 16 residues. V lost 0 bases, J lost 0 bases, and 11 bases lay in between. CDR3: CASSLARGLANYGYTF. CDR3 bases: TGTGCCAGCAGCTTAGCGCGAGGTTTAGCTAACTATGGCTACACCTTC.

V usage is TRBV5-1 and J usage is TRBJ1-2; 9 bases are shared with TRBD1. Germline-derived CDR1 and CDR2 are SGHRS and YFSETQ. The CDR3 runs to 12 residues. The V segment lost 4 bases and the J segment 6 bases; nucleotides outside the gene matches: 1. The CDR3: CASSRTGDGYTF. The DNA of the CDR3 is TGCGCCAGCAGCCGGACAGGGGATGGCTACACCTTC.

The CDR3 loop reads CASSLNRGGDIEQYF. In DNA, the CDR3 is TGTGCCAGCAGCTTGAATCGGGGGGGCGACATTGAGCAGTACTTC. This chain connects TRBV5-4 to TRBJ2-7; 8 nucleotides agree with TRBD2. After removal of 1 base from V and 7 bases from J, the junction contained 10 bases not matched to a gene. Germline lookup yields CDR1 SGHNT and CDR2 YYREEE (reference sequence). The CDR3 is 15 amino acids.